This TCR beta chain was captured in a study of naive and memory T cell subsets. Study-level points and caveats: The RNA method is potentially sensitive to activation and differentiation changes.

There are many counts of this clonotype. Its antigen is as yet unknown. An oligonucleotide containing a UMI was ligated to the 3' end of TCR cDNA. Input was about 1 to 1,100 ng of DNase-treated total RNA without cell sorting. Ligated cDNA underwent four rounds of PCR with nested alpha and beta constant region primers and SP2. Alpha and beta constant region primers primed reverse transcription for blood and skin samples. TCRdb fed the 5' RACE reads into MiXCR, producing one record per CDR3 protein. The sample shows 60,000 or so distinct CDR3 sequences, around 7.7% of them seen only once. This CDR3 has 16 amino acids. Germline V CDR1 and CDR2: MGHRA, YSYEKL. V shed 4 bases, J shed 4 bases, and the junction held 8 bases outside the gene matches.

The TCR comes from a male donor in good health. This chain uses TRBV4-1 with TRBJ1-1, with 11 positions matching TRBD1. In DNA, the CDR3 is TGCGCCAGCAGCCTATCGGGACAGGGGGGTGCCACTGAAGCTTTCTTT. It is translated as CASSLSGQGGATEAFF.